The text below deals with one T cell receptor beta chain. The data are from a study of Ad26.COV2.S vaccination and SARS-CoV-2 variants. The CDR3 has 12 residues. Trimming shortened V by 2 bases and J by 5 bases, and 6 bases separated the two germline ends. Per the germline V gene, CDR1 is MRHNA and CDR2 is SNTAGT. Stated treatment: some 19 received Ad26.COV2.S at low or high dose, single or two shots; roughly five received placebo; per-sample allocation not given. Day 63 after the first vaccine or placebo injection was the time point for sampling. Sequencing was performed with immunoSEQ multiplex PCR; in TCRdb, only in-frame clones are kept and a portion is missing. Counted here are 510,000 or so clones, roughly 89% occurring once; the ten biggest clones make up 10% to 15%.

The chain joins TRBV6-4 to TRBJ1-2; D remains ambiguous. Specimen: peripheral blood, collected in a trial of Ad26.COV2.S vaccine versus placebo. This TCR was sampled from a person aged 18-60 years who received the Ad26.COV2.S COVID-19 vaccine or a placebo. This CDR3 reads CASSDGPYGYTF. CDR3 DNA: TGTGCCAGCAGTGACGGGCCATATGGCTACACCTTC.